A selection of T cell receptor beta chains follows, all from one sample in a study of T cells in Graves' hyperthyroidism and ophthalmopathy. Each CDR3 protein gets one entry after TCRdb re-called the multiplex PCR reads with MiXCR. Of 700,000 or so distinct CDR3 sequences detected, approximately 14% appear once; the ten largest clones hold 9.5% to 15%. Material: blood. The receptors here all came from a woman in her 50s with Graves' ophthalmopathy. Each CDR3 is given with its conserved first and last residue.

TRBV28 CASSFSWGGSSYEQYF
TRBV14 CASSQSPLLRENEQYF
TRBV10-3 CAISGQRDGRPTDTQYF
TRBV4-3 CASSQGLDGENTEAFF
TRBV11-3 CASSDRTVAGNTIYF
TRBV4-1 CASSHPPGVGRNQPQHF
TRBV20-1 CSATDRGLIQPQHF
TRBV24-1 CATSNTKQGDEQFF
TRBV5-1 CASSRGQGKGTEAFF
TRBV20-1 CSAKGTSGSFYEQYF
TRBV7-9 CASSLDRDRVYNEQFF
TRBV4-1 CASSQEWGSLDKNIQYF
TRBV20-1 CSAITSGSLGEQFF
TRBV29-1 CSVAQSVAAGELFF
TRBV2 CASSEGTTYEQYF